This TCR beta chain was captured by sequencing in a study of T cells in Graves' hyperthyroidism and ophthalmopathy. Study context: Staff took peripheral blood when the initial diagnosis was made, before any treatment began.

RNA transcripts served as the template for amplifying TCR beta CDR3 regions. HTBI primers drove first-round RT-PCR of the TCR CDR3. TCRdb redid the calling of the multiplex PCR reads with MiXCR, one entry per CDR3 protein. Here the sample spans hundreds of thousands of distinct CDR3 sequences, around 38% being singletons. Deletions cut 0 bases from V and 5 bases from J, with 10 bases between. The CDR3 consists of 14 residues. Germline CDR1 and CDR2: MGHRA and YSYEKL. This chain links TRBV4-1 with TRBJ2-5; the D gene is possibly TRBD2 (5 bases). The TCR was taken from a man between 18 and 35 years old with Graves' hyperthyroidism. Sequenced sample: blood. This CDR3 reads CASSQEPGGETQYF. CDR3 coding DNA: TGCGCCAGCAGCCAAGAACCCGGCGGGGAGACCCAGTACTTC.